Below, 24 T cell receptor beta chains from the same sample are listed, as sequenced in a study of tumor-infiltrating lymphocytes in primary liver carcinoma. Germline DNA was also extracted, while the blood RNA originated from unsorted whole blood. The investigators made TCR beta cDNA from around 530 ng total RNA, using a constant-region primer. Each TCR beta library was derived from three nested multiplex PCR rounds that employed slightly modified ARM-PCR. Researchers ran the first two PCR rounds for roughly 10 cycles each with TRBV1-TRBV30 forward primers and a C-beta reverse primer. TCRdb independently ran MiXCR on the multiplex PCR reads; one entry per CDR3 protein. Among 250,000 to 400,000 distinct CDR3 sequences listed, over 55% were seen once. The sequencing sample was made of peripheral blood. The receptor source for this set is a middle-aged man with primary liver carcinoma and hepatitis B virus infection.

The chain links TRBV10-3 to TRBJ2-6; 7 bases match TRBD2. Trimming cost V 4 bases and J 4 bases; bases outside gene matches: 13. The germline gives CDR1 ENHRY, CDR2 SYGVKD. The CDR3 contains 18 residues. CDR3 DNA sequence: TGTGCCATCAGTGGACTGGGGGGGAAGAGACCGGGGGCCAACGTCCTGACTTTC. As protein: CAISGLGGKRPGANVLTF.

Note on this clonotype: Compared with germline, one end of the junction differs, possibly owing to a read error. This sequence joins TRBV14 and TRBJ1-6; 7 bases line up with TRBD1. The germline V gene encodes CDR1 SGHDN and CDR2 FVKESK. The CDR3 contains 15 residues. The CDR3 DNA reads TGTACCAGCAGCATCCGAGACAGGGCATCCTCACCCCTCCACTTT. Residues: CTSSIRDRASSPLHF.

V usage is TRBV28 and J usage is TRBJ2-7, with 9 nucleotides matching TRBD1. Germline V gene sequence: CDR1 MDHEN, CDR2 SYDVKM. The CDR3 spans 14 residues. Unmatched junction bases numbered 11, after V lost 7 bases and J lost 7 bases. The CDR3 sequence: CASKPQDRGVEQYF. In DNA, the CDR3 is TGTGCCAGCAAACCCCAGGACAGGGGAGTGGAGCAGTACTTC.

Comments on this clonotype: The junction departs from germline at one end; a sequencing error may be responsible. The J gene is TRBJ2-7, the V gene TRBV5-1; 9 bases agree with TRBD2. CDR1 and CDR2 (germline): SGHRS, YFSETQ. The CDR3 is 16 amino acids. CDR3 region: CVSSFGALAGAGEQYF. In nucleotides, the CDR3 is TGCGTCAGCAGCTTTGGGGCCTTAGCGGGGGCCGGCGAGCAGTACTTC.

The chain employs TRBV7-3 and TRBJ2-3; D ambiguous. CDR1 is SGHTA, CDR2 FQGTGA, per germline. V was pared by 5 bases and J by 2 bases, with 8 bases between. This CDR3 spans 13 amino acids. The CDR3, as DNA: TGTGCCAGCAGCACACGGCTCACAGATACGCAGTATTTT. As protein: CASSTRLTDTQYF.

In regard to this clonotype: The CDR3 carries no conserved terminal phenylalanine or tryptophan, so it likely arises from a read error. No DNA is shown, since the ends of the CDR3 on it are uncertain; the CDR3 is the one TCRdb lists. This chain uses TRBV6-2 or TRBV6-3 with TRBJ2-7; no check of the table's D call, TRBD1, against the DNA was made. Germline assignment: CDR1 MNHEY and CDR2 SVGEGT. Ends included, the CDR3 has 15 residues. The CDR3 here is CASDAGGTGHVELYL.

The V call is TRBV6-2 or TRBV6-3, the J call TRBJ1-6; D remains ambiguous. Trimming cost V 6 bases and J 4 bases, with 7 bases left between them. The CDR3 covers 13 residues. Germline V lookup: CDR1 MNHEY, CDR2 SVGEGT. The DNA for the CDR3 is TGTGCCAGCAGCTACGGGTATAATTCACCCCTCCACTTT. Its protein product is CASSYGYNSPLHF.

To note about this clonotype: Given a much more abundant clone one base away, this may be a read error. This rearrangement joins TRBV7-8 to TRBJ2-1, with D perhaps TRBD2 (5 bases). The V end lost 7 bases, the J end lost 6 bases, and 13 bases lay between the germline ends. CDR1 SGHVS and CDR2 FQNEAQ come from the germline V gene. This CDR3 region has 13 residues. CDR3 amino acids: CASNPLAANEQFF. Here the CDR3 DNA reads TGTGCCAGCAACCCGCTAGCAGCCAATGAGCAGTTCTTC.

The CDR3 is CASKAAEGYNEQFF. CDR3 DNA: TGTGCCAGCAAAGCGGCCGAAGGTTACAATGAGCAGTTCTTC. V is TRBV5-6 and J is TRBJ2-1, with a possible D match to TRBD2 (5 bases). The length of the CDR3 is 14 residues. Trimming cost V 6 bases and J 4 bases, with 14 bases left between them. CDR1 is SGHDT and CDR2 is YYEEEE in the germline V gene.

The chain employs TRBV28 and TRBJ1-4, with D perhaps TRBD1 (6 bases). V was trimmed by 3 bases and J by 7 bases, leaving 15 bases between them. Germline V gene sequence: CDR1 MDHEN, CDR2 SYDVKM. The CDR3 consists of 15 residues. CDR3: CASSFPQGRGEKLFF. CDR3 DNA sequence: TGTGCCAGCAGTTTTCCACAGGGTCGGGGTGAAAAACTGTTTTTT.

Comment on this clonotype: At one end the junction does not follow the germline gene, possibly because of a read error. The chain employs TRBV6-1 and TRBJ1-5; D is perhaps TRBD1 (5 bases). This CDR3 is built from 13 residues. Germline-derived CDR1 and CDR2 are MNHNS and SASEGT. CDR3 in amino acids: CASSGQGHQHQHF. The CDR3 bases are TGTGCCAGCAGTGGCCAGGGTCATCAGCACCAGCATTTT.

To note about this clonotype: A clone one base away is much larger, so this may be a read error. This chain uses TRBV4-3 with TRBJ2-3; the D gene is possibly TRBD2 (6 bases). Germline CDR1 and CDR2: LGHNA and YSLEER. The CDR3 has 15 residues. The CDR3 loop is CASSQGGGMTDTRYF. CDR3 sequence (DNA): TGCGCCAGCAGCCAAGGCGGCGGGATGACAGATACGCGGTATTTT.

About this clonotype: Since no conserved phenylalanine or tryptophan closes the CDR3, a read error is the likely cause. The chain has TRBV4-3 and TRBJ2-7; tentative D call: TRBD2 (6 bases). The CDR3 runs 15 residues. Per the germline V gene, CDR1 is LGHNA and CDR2 is YSLEER. CDR3 residues: CGSSQEYGSNYEQYL. CDR3 in DNA: TGCGGCAGCAGCCAAGAGTACGGGAGTAACTACGAGCAGTACTTA.

This clonotype was seen only a few times. One end of the junction varies from germline; a read error may be responsible. The chain has TRBV11-2 and TRBJ2-5; 7 bases agree with TRBD1. CDR3 size: 16 residues. The germline gives CDR1 SGHAT, CDR2 FQNNGV. The CDR3 protein is CASSLGLATGTETRYF. CDR3 DNA sequence: TGTGCCAGCAGCTTAGGCTTGGCGACAGGGACGGAGACCCGGTACTTC.

The rearrangement links TRBV28 to TRBJ1-4; D not resolved. Germline CDR1 is MDHEN and CDR2 is SYDVKM. Trimming cost V 1 base and J 8 bases, with 5 bases left between them. The CDR3 contains 12 residues. This CDR3 is CASSLLREKLFF. The CDR3, as DNA: TGTGCCAGCAGTTTATTAAGGGAAAAACTGTTTTTT.

At least ten counts were recorded for this clonotype. This rearrangement joins TRBV10-3 to TRBJ1-3, with a possible D match to TRBD1 (6 bases). The length of the CDR3 is 15 residues. CDR1 is ENHRY and CDR2 is SYGVKD in the germline V gene. The V and J ends lost 7 bases and 2 bases respectively, with 15 bases between them. This chain's CDR3 is CAINENGGPGNTIYF. The CDR3 region has the DNA TGTGCCATCAACGAGAATGGGGGGCCTGGAAACACCATATATTTT.

This clonotype was observed many times. The chain carries TRBV6-6 and TRBJ1-3; D is possibly TRBD1 (5 bases). There are 15 residues in the CDR3. Germline-derived CDR1 and CDR2 are MNHNY and SVGAGI (reference sequence). V shed 0 bases and J shed 0 bases, with 6 bases lying between them. Here the CDR3 reads CASSYSGRSGNTIYF. The CDR3 DNA follows: TGTGCCAGCAGTTACTCGGGGCGCTCTGGAAACACCATATATTTT.

As regards this clonotype: Its ends do not fully match the called genes, so a read error is possible. V gene TRBV6-1 combines with J gene TRBJ2-1; 10 bases line up with TRBD2. The CDR3 covers 19 residues. CDR1 is MNHNS and CDR2 is SASEGT in the germline V gene. CDR3 coding DNA: TGTGCCAGTAGTGAACCGCCAGGACTAGCGGAAAGCTCCTACAATGAGAAGTTCTTC. Translated, it gives CASSEPPGLAESSYNEKFF.

A note on this clonotype: No conserved phenylalanine or tryptophan is present at the end of the CDR3, so a read error is the likely explanation. The chain employs TRBV11-3 and TRBJ2-2; 7 bases line up with TRBD1. This CDR3 spans 15 amino acids. CDR1 SGHNT and CDR2 YENEEA come from the germline V gene. The CDR3 here is CASSRDSLNTGELFL. The CDR3, as DNA: TGTGCTAGCAGCAGGGACAGCTTAAACACCGGGGAGCTGTTTCTT.

On this clonotype itself: It is unclear where the CDR3 begins or ends on the DNA, so no DNA is shown, and the CDR3 is as TCRdb lists it. The chain joins TRBV29-1 to TRBJ2-2; TRBD1 is taken as the D call from the table, unchecked against the DNA. Germline CDR1 is SQVTM and CDR2 is ANQGSEA. From its first to its last residue, the CDR3 has 14 amino acids. CDR3 amino acids: CSVPTGLTTGSCFF.

The V and J genes are TRBV28 and TRBJ2-1; 10 bases align to TRBD2. V trimming: 2 bases; J trimming: 6 bases; junction bases outside the gene matches: 4. This CDR3 has 15 amino acids. Germline CDR1 MDHEN, CDR2 SYDVKM. CDR3 bases: TGTGCCAGCAGTTTAGTCCTAGCGGGGGTCAATGAGCAGTTCTTC. Its translation: CASSLVLAGVNEQFF.

This clonotype has only one observation. Germline and junction disagree at one end, which may indicate a read error. The CDR3 protein is CVSNQDRVGYGYTF. CDR3 DNA: TGTGTCAGCAACCAGGACAGGGTGGGCTATGGCTACACATTC. The chain links TRBV11-1 to TRBJ1-2; 8 bases align to TRBD1. Germline V CDR1 and CDR2: SGHAT, FQDESV (reference sequence). There are 14 residues in the CDR3.

As concerns this clonotype: A read error may be the cause here, since a much bigger clone is one base away. This sequence joins TRBV4-2 and TRBJ1-1; 7 nucleotides match TRBD1. The CDR3 covers 15 residues. Germline V CDR1 and CDR2: LGHNA, YNFKEQ. The CDR3 spells CAISQQEGGQDAAFF. The CDR3 nucleotides are TGTGCCATCAGCCAACAAGAGGGAGGACAGGACGCAGCTTTCTTT.

V is TRBV5-1 and J is TRBJ2-7, with a tentative D call TRBD2 (6 bases). Trimming shortened V by 0 bases and J by 5 bases, and 12 bases separated the two germline ends. This CDR3 spans 14 amino acids. Germline loops: CDR1 SGHRS, CDR2 YFSETQ. The chain's CDR3 is CASSLGKWEDEQYF. CDR3 coding DNA: TGCGCCAGCAGCTTGGGGAAATGGGAGGACGAGCAGTACTTC.